These 9 T cell receptor beta chains were sequenced from one sample in a study of blood T cell repertoires in COVID-19. This table comes from immunoSEQ multiplex PCR, and its TCRdb copy is limited to in-frame clones, with some not included. The top ten clones hold around 50% of a sample with tens of thousands of clones, over 80% of them seen once. Sequenced: peripheral blood. Receptors originate from a man in his 70s with acute or convalescent COVID-19.

This chain connects TRBV2 to TRBJ1-4, with 8 bases lining up with TRBD1. The germline CDR1 and CDR2 sequences are SNHLY and FYNNEI. The J segment lost 8 bases and the V segment lost 2 bases, leaving 4 bases of the junction unmatched. The CDR3 contains 14 residues. CDR3 protein: CASSEQGAREKLFF. CDR3 DNA sequence: TGTGCCAGCAGTGAACAGGGGGCGCGGGAAAAACTGTTTTTT. Combining the CDR3 with reference TRBV2 and TRBJ1-4 gives the whole variable domain EPEVTQTPSHQVTQMGQEVILRCVPISNHLYFYWYRQILGQKVEFLVSFYNNEISEKSEIFDDQFSVERPDGSNFTLKIRSTKLEDSAMYFCASSEQGAREKLFFGSGTQLSVL.

J is TRBJ2-4 and V is TRBV2; D gene unclear. The CDR3 consists of 11 residues. The germline V and J ends were trimmed by 10 bases and 9 bases, with 13 bases remaining between them. Germline CDR1 reads SNHLY; CDR2 reads FYNNEI. CDR3 sequence: CATSFSGIQYF. In DNA form, the CDR3 reads TGTGCCACCTCTTTCTCAGGCATTCAGTACTTC.

This chain joins TRBV30 and TRBJ1-5; the D gene is possibly TRBD1 (5 bases). The length of the CDR3 is 13 residues. Germline values: CDR1 GTSNPN, CDR2 SVGIG (reference sequence). Trimming removed 4 bases from V and 2 bases from J, with 9 bases in between. CDR3 region: CAWKGEGNQPQHF. The CDR3, as DNA: TGTGCCTGGAAAGGGGAGGGCAATCAGCCCCAGCATTTT. Combining the CDR3 with reference TRBV30 and TRBJ1-5 gives the whole variable domain SQTIHQWPATLVQPVGSPLSLECTVEGTSNPNLYWYRQAAGRGLQLLFYSVGIGQISSEVPQNLSASRPQDRQFILSSKKLLLSDSGFYLCAWKGEGNQPQHFGDGTRLSIL.

This clone was counted only a few times. This chain connects TRBV6-5 to TRBJ1-1, with D perhaps TRBD1 (5 bases). The germline V gene encodes CDR1 MNHEY and CDR2 SVGAGI. The CDR3 has 13 amino acids. V was pared by 4 bases and J by 7 bases, with 13 bases between. This CDR3 reads CASSSQGDNEAFF. The CDR3 DNA follows: TGTGCCAGCAGTTCCCAGGGTGATAATGAAGCTTTCTTT.

The chain links TRBV5-4 to TRBJ1-1, with TRBD1 matching over 7 bases. This CDR3 comprises 14 residues. Losses at the gene ends were 4 bases for V and 1 base for J; bases not matched to a gene: 4. Germline assignment: CDR1 SGHNT and CDR2 YYREEE (reference sequence). The CDR3 coding sequence is TGTGCCAGCAGCGGAAACAGGGGGAACACTGAAGCTTTCTTT. Protein sequence: CASSGNRGNTEAFF.

The rearrangement joins TRBV24-1 to TRBJ1-2, with D perhaps matching TRBD1 (6 bases). CDR3 length: 13 amino acids. The V gene's germline CDR1 is KGHDR and CDR2 SFDVKD. Trimming shortened V by 10 bases and J by 6 bases, and 17 bases separated the two germline ends. The CDR3 protein is CATHGGQRDGYTF. In DNA, the CDR3 is TGTGCCACGCACGGGGGGCAGAGAGATGGCTACACCTTC.

This clone was observed a few times. The chain employs TRBV5-6 and TRBJ1-5; a weak D match, TRBD1 (5 bases). V gave up 3 bases and J gave up 3 bases, with 10 bases separating them. This CDR3 is 14 amino acids long. From germline, CDR1 is SGHDT and CDR2 YYEEEE. The CDR3 DNA reads as TGTGCCAGCAGCTCGGGGGGTATCAATCAGCCCCAGCATTTT. This translates into CASSSGGINQPQHF.

This clone came up once. V gene TRBV5-4 combines with J gene TRBJ2-7; no reliable D call. Trimming shortened V by 3 bases and J by 7 bases, and 17 bases separated the two germline ends. This CDR3 is built from 14 residues. CDR1 and CDR2 (germline): SGHNT, YYREEE (reference sequence). For the CDR3, the DNA is TGTGCCAGCAGCTCTCAAGGAGTTCGTGGGGAGCAGTACTTC. Translated: CASSSQGVRGEQYF.

This chain connects TRBV7-8 to TRBJ2-2; 11 bases map to TRBD2. The V gene end was trimmed by 8 bases and the J gene end by 6 bases; junction bases not matched to a gene: 5. The CDR3 contains 14 residues. Looked up from germline, CDR1 is SGHVS and CDR2 is FQNEAQ. The CDR3 bases are TGTGCCAGCGAACTAGCGGGAGTGGCCGGGGAGCTGTTTTTT. Its translation: CASELAGVAGELFF.